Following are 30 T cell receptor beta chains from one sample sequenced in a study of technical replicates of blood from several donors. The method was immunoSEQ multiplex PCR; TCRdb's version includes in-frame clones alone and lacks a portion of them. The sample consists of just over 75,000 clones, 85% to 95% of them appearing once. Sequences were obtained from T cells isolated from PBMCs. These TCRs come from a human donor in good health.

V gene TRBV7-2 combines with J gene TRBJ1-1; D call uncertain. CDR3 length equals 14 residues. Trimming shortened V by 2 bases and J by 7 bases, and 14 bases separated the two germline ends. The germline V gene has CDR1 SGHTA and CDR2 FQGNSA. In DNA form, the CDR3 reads TGTGCCAGCAGCTTACCCCTGACAAACGTTGAAGCTTTCTTT. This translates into CASSLPLTNVEAFF.

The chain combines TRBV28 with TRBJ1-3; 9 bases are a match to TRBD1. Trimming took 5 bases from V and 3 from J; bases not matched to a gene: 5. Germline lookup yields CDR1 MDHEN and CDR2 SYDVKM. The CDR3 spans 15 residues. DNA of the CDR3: TGTGCCAGCAGTGAGACAGGGGGGCTTGGAAACACCATATATTTT. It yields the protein CASSETGGLGNTIYF.

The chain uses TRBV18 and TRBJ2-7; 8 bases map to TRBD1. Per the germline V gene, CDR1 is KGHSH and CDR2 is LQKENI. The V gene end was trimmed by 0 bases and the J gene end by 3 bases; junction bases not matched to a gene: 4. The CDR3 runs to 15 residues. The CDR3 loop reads CASSPPGQGDYEQYF. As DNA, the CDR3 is TGTGCCAGCTCACCACCTGGACAGGGAGACTACGAGCAGTACTTC.

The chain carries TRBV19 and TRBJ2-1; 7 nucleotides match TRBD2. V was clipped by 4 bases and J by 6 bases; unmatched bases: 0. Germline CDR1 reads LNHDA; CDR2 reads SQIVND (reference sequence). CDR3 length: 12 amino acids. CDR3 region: CASSRTSNEQFF. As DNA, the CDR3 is TGTGCCAGTAGTAGGACTAGCAATGAGCAGTTCTTC.

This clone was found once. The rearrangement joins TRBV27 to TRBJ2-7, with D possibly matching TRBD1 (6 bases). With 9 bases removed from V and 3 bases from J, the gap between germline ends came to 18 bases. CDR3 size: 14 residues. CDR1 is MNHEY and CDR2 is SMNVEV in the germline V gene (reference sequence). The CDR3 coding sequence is TGTGCCAGGAGAAACCGGGACAATGTCTACGAGCAGTACTTC. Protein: CARRNRDNVYEQYF.

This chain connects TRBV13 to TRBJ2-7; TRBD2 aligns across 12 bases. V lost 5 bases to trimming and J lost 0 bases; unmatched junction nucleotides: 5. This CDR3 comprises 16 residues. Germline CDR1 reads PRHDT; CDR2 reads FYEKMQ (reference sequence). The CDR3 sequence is CASSTSGRLSSYEQYF. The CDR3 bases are TGTGCCAGCAGCACTAGCGGGAGGTTAAGCTCCTACGAGCAGTACTTC.

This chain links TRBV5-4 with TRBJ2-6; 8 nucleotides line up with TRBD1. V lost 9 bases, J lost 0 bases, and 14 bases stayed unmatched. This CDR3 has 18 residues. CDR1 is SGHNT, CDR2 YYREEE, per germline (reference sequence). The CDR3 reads CATAVGTGGNSGANVLTF. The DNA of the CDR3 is TGTGCCACAGCAGTTGGTACAGGGGGGAACTCTGGGGCCAACGTCCTGACTTTC.

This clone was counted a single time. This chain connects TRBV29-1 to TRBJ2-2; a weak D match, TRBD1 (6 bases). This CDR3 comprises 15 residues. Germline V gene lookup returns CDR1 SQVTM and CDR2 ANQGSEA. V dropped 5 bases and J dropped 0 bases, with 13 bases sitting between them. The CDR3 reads CSVPADRTNTGELFF. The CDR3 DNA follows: TGCAGCGTTCCGGCCGACAGGACGAACACCGGGGAGCTGTTTTTT.

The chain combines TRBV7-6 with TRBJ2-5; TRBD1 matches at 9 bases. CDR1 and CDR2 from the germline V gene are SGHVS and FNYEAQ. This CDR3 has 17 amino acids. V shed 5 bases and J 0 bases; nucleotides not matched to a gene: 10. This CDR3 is CASSPGQGWVYQETQYF. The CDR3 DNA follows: TGTGCCAGCAGCCCCGGACAGGGGTGGGTGTACCAAGAGACCCAGTACTTC.

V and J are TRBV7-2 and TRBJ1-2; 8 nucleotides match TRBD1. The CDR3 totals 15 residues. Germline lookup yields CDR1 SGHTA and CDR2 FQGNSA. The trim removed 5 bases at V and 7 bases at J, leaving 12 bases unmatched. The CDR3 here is CASSQTGDGLFGYTF. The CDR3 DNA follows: TGTGCCAGCAGCCAGACAGGGGACGGATTGTTTGGCTACACCTTC.

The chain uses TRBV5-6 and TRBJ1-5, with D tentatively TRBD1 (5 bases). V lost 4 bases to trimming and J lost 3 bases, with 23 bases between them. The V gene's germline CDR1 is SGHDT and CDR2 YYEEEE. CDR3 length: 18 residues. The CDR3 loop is CASSLNPATVGHNQPQHF. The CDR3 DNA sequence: TGTGCCAGCAGCCTGAATCCCGCGACAGTGGGGCACAATCAGCCCCAGCATTTT. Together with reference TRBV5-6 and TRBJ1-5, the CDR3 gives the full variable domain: DAGVTQSPTHLIKTRGQQVTLRCSPKSGHDTVSWYQQALGQGPQFIFQYYEEEERQRGNFPDRFSGHQFPNYSSELNVNALLLGDSALYLCASSLNPATVGHNQPQHFGDGTRLSIL.

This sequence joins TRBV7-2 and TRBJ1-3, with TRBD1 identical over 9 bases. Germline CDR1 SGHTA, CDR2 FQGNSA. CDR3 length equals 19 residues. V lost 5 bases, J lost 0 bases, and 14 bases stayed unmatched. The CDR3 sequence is CASSLGTGSPLNSGNTIYF. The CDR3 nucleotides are TGTGCCAGCAGCCTCGGGACAGGGTCCCCTCTCAACTCTGGAAACACCATATATTTT.

CDR3 loop: CASSLDRAGSGANVLTF. Written as DNA, the CDR3 is TGCGCCAGCAGCTTGGACAGGGCAGGCTCTGGGGCCAACGTCCTGACTTTC. V is TRBV5-1 and J is TRBJ2-6; tentatively, D is TRBD1 (6 bases). This CDR3 comprises 17 residues. The germline V and J ends were trimmed by 0 bases and 0 bases, with 10 bases remaining between them. Germline CDR1 SGHRS, CDR2 YFSETQ.

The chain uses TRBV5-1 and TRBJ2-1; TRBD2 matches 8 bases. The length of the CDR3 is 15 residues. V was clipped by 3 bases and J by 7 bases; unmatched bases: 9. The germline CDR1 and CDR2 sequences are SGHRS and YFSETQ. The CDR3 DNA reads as TGCGCCAGCAGCTCCAGGACTAGCCGGGGGAATGAGCAGTTCTTC. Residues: CASSSRTSRGNEQFF.

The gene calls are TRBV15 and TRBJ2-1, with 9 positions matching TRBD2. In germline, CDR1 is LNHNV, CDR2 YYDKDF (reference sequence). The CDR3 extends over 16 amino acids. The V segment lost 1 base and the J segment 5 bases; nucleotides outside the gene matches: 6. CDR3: CATSRVGSGSDNEQFF. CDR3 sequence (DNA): TGTGCCACCAGCAGAGTAGGTAGCGGGAGTGACAATGAGCAGTTCTTC.

The CDR3 DNA sequence: TGTGCCAGCAGCTCACGATCAGCGGGAGGGCCTCATGAGCAGTTCTTC. Residues: CASSSRSAGGPHEQFF. The V gene is TRBV7-6, the J gene TRBJ2-1, with 10 bases matching TRBD2. The ends lost 4 bases at V and 8 bases at J; junction bases unmatched: 11. The CDR3 loop spans 16 amino acids. The germline V gene has CDR1 SGHVS and CDR2 FNYEAQ.

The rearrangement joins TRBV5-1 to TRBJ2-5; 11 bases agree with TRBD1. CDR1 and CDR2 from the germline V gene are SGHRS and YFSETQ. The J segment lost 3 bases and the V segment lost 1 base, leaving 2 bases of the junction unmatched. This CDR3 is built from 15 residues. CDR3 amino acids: CASSLMGQGEETQYF. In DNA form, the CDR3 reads TGCGCCAGCAGCTTGATGGGACAGGGGGAAGAGACCCAGTACTTC.

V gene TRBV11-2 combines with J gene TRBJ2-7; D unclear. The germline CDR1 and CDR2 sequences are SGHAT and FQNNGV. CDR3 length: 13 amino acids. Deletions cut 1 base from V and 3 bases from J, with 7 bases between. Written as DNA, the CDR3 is TGTGCCAGCAGCTTAGCCCTAAACTACGAGCAGTACTTC. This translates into CASSLALNYEQYF.

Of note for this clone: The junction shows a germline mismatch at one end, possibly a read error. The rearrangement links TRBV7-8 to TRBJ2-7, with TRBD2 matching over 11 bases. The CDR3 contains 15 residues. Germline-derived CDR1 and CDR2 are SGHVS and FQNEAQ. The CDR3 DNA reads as TGTGCCAGCAGCTTTTTAGCGGGAGGGCTCTACGAACAGTACTTC. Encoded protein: CASSFLAGGLYEQYF. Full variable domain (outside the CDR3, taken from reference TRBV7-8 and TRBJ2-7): GAGVSQSPRYKVAKRGQDVALRCDPISGHVSLFWYQQALGQGPEFLTYFQNEAQLDKSGLPSDRFFAERPEGSVSTLKIQRTQQEDSAVYLCASSFLAGGLYEQYFGPGTRLTVT.

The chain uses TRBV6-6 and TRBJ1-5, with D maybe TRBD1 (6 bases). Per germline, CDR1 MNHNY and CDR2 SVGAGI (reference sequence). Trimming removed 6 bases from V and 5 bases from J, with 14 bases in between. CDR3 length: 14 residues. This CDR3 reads CASRYRDTYQPQHF. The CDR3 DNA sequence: TGTGCCAGCAGATACCGGGACACTTATCAGCCCCAGCATTTT.

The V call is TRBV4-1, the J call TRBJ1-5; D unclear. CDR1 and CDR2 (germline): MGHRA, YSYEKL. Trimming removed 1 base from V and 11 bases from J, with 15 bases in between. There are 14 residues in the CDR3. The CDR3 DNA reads TGCGCCAGCAGCCAAGGAGCTTTGGGCACGGCCCAGCATTTT. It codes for CASSQGALGTAQHF.

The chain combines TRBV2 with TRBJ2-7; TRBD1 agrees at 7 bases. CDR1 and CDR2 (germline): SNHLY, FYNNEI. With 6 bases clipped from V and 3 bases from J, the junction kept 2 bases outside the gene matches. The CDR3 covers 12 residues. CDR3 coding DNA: TGTGCCAGCAGGCGACAGGGCTACGAGCAGTACTTC. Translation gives CASRRQGYEQYF.

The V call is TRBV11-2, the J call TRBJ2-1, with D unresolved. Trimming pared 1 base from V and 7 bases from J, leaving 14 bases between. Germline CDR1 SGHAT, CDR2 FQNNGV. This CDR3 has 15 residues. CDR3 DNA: TGTGCCAGCAGCTTAGCGGCTCGACTTACTAATGAGCAGTTCTTC. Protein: CASSLAARLTNEQFF.

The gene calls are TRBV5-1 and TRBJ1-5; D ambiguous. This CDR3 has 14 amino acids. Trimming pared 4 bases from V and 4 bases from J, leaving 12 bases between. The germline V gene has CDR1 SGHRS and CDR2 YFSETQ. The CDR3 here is CASSEDSFNQPQHF. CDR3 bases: TGCGCCAGCAGCGAGGACTCTTTTAATCAGCCCCAGCATTTT.

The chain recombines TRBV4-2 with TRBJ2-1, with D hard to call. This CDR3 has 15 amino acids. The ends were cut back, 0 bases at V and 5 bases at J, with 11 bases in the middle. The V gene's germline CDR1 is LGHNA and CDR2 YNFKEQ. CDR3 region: CASSQDREADNEQFF. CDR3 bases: TGTGCCAGCAGCCAAGATCGCGAGGCGGACAATGAGCAGTTCTTC.

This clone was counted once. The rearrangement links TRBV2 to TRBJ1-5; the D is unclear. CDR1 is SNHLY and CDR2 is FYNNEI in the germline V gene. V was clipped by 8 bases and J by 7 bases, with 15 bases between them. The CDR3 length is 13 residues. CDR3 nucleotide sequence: TGTGCCAGCGGGAGACGGGGTGGCCAGCCCCAGCATTTT. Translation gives CASGRRGGQPQHF.

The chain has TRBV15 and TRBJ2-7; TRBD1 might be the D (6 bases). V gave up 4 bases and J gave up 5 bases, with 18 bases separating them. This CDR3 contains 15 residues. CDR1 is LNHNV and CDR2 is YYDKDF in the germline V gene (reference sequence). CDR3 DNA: TGTGCCACCAGCAAAGGCAAGCAACAGGGCAACGAGCAGTACTTC. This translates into CATSKGKQQGNEQYF.

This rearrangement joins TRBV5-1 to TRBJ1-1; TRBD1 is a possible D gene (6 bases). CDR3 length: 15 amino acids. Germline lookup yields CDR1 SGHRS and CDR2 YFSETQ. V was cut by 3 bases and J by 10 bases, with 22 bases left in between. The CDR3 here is CASSSGQLGAQGAFF. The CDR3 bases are TGCGCCAGCAGCTCCGGACAGCTTGGAGCCCAAGGAGCTTTCTTT.

CDR3 coding DNA: TGTGCCAGCAGCGTCTTATCTGGGGCCAACGTCCTGACTTTC. The encoded protein is CASSVLSGANVLTF. This chain links TRBV9 with TRBJ2-6; D remains unclear. The V and J ends lost 2 bases and 1 base respectively, with 4 bases between them. CDR1 and CDR2 from the germline V gene are SGDLS and YYNGEE. This CDR3 has 14 amino acids.

This chain's CDR3 is CASSHRMLTGSPNEQYF. The CDR3 bases are TGCGCCAGCAGTCACAGAATGTTGACAGGGAGTCCGAACGAGCAGTACTTC. The chain carries TRBV23-1 and TRBJ2-7; 7 bases match TRBD1. TRBV23-1 is marked as an open reading frame, function uncertain. V shed 3 bases and J 5 bases; nucleotides not matched to a gene: 16. The CDR3 covers 17 residues.